Listed below are T cell receptor beta chains from one sample, sequenced in a study of T cell responses to AZD1222 COVID-19 vaccine. Only in-frame clones appear in the TCRdb table, and some are missing; sequencing was by immunoSEQ multiplex PCR. The data contain about 99,000 clones, approximately 94% of them seen just once; the ten biggest clones take up roughly 13%. The source was peripheral blood, collected on day 0 of AZD1222 vaccination. The source is an adult in good health. Both conserved end residues are part of each CDR3.

TRBV7-9	TRBJ2-3	CASSLVSGMTDTQYF
TRBV7-9	TRBJ2-5	CASSLAGVAQYF
TRBV18	TRBJ1-6	CASSPRGRVYNSPLHF
TRBV4-2	TRBJ2-1	CASSQDGTPSSYNEQFF
TRBV5-1	TRBJ2-5	CASSLEETQYF
TRBV5-1	TRBJ1-3	CASSFAQGAGNTIYF
TRBV28	TRBJ1-4	CASSLSAPNEKLFF
TRBV9	TRBJ1-6	CASSAIQDPNSPLHF
TRBV6-5	TRBJ1-5	CASRGQGSNNQPQHF
TRBV14	TRBJ1-2	CASSQVEGWYYGYTF
TRBV5-1	TRBJ2-4	CASSLASEDIQYF
TRBV5-1	TRBJ2-7	CASSSGSSYEQYF
TRBV3-1/TRBV3-2	TRBJ1-4	CASSRDGRNEKLFF
TRBV18	TRBJ1-6	CASSRDKGYSPLHF
TRBV6-5	TRBJ1-5	CASGPFMANQPQHF
TRBV28	TRBJ2-7	CASGVNLGEQYF
TRBV3-1/TRBV3-2	TRBJ1-6	CASSHRGNYNSPLHF
TRBV11-2	TRBJ1-4	CASSLSGTATNEKLFF
TRBV28	TRBJ1-5	CASTGTGFQPQHF
TRBV2	TRBJ2-5	CASSELSGSGEETQYF
TRBV7-9	TRBJ1-5	CASSLVLGTGLRQPQHF
TRBV7-9	TRBJ1-2	CASSGRTGYYGYTF
TRBV10-3	TRBJ2-7	CASGGQAYEQYF
TRBV28	TRBJ2-7	CASSTGTSGAYEQYF
TRBV7-9	TRBJ2-7	CASSPPSTGVPYEQYF
TRBV28	TRBJ2-1	CASNRVLVSYNEQFF
TRBV7-3	TRBJ2-1	CASSSVAGGYNEQFF
TRBV11-2	TRBJ2-1	CASSSFRGPNNEQFF
TRBV6-5	TRBJ1-2	CASSYSRDSSYGYTF
TRBV12-5	TRBJ1-1	CASGLVRGGLNTEAFF
TRBV6-5	TRBJ1-6	CASSYDSSYNSPLHF
TRBV3-1/TRBV3-2	TRBJ2-3	CASSQGRLAPLYF